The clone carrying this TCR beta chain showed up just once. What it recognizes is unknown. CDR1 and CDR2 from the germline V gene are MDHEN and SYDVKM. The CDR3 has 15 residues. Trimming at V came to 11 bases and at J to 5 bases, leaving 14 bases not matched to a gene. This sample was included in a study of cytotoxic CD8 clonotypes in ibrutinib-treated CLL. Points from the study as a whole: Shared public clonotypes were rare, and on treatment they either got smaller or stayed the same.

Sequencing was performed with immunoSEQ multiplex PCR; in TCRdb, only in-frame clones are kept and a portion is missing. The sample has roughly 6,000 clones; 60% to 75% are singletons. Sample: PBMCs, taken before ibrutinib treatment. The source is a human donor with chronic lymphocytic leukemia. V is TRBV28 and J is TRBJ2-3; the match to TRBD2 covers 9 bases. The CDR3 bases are TGTGCCTCCCCCCCCGGGTTAGCGGGAGTAGATACGCAGTATTTT. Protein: CASPPGLAGVDTQYF.